Listed here are 23 T cell receptor beta chains from one sample, sequenced in a study of control samples from healthy donors and cancer patients. Data came from immunoSEQ multiplex PCR; TCRdb stores just in-frame clones and leaves some out. The sample has about 88,000 clones, more than 85% seen once. Sequenced: blood. These receptors came from a man aged 18 to 29 in good health.

This clone was observed once. The chain recombines TRBV7-9 with TRBJ1-1, with D possibly TRBD1 on 6 matching bases. Germline CDR1 is SEHNR and CDR2 is FQNEAQ (reference sequence). This CDR3 has 12 residues. Deletions cut 5 bases from V and 7 bases from J, with 11 bases between. The CDR3: CASSALTGEAFF. DNA for the CDR3: TGTGCCAGCAGCGCTTTGACAGGTGAAGCTTTCTTT.

Comment on this clone: Distinct nucleotide sequences in the sample also encode this CDR3. This rearrangement joins TRBV30 to TRBJ2-7, with 7 bases identical to TRBD1. V lost 1 base to trimming and J lost 0 bases; unmatched junction nucleotides: 3. The CDR3 length is 14 residues. Germline V gene lookup returns CDR1 GTSNPN and CDR2 SVGIG (reference sequence). CDR3 sequence (DNA): TGTGCCTGGAGTGGGGGACAGCGCTCCTACGAGCAGTACTTC. It specifies CAWSGGQRSYEQYF.

This clone was counted between two and nine times. The rearrangement uses TRBV4-2 and TRBJ2-7; 7 nucleotides line up with TRBD1. Trimming cost V 2 bases and J 4 bases; bases outside gene matches: 5. CDR3 length: 14 residues. The germline CDR1 and CDR2 sequences are LGHNA and YNFKEQ. CDR3 sequence (DNA): TGTGCCAGCAGCCAAAGACAGGGCGGATACGAGCAGTACTTC. This gives the protein CASSQRQGGYEQYF.

V gene TRBV27 combines with J gene TRBJ2-3; 15 bases align to TRBD2. CDR1 MNHEY and CDR2 SMNVEV come from the germline V gene (reference sequence). V shed 9 bases, J shed 4 bases, and the junction held 11 bases outside the gene matches. This CDR3 region has 17 residues. The CDR3 sequence: CARKNWTSGGAADTQYF. For the CDR3, the DNA is TGTGCCAGAAAAAATTGGACTAGCGGGGGGGCGGCAGATACGCAGTATTTT.

The rearrangement uses TRBV29-1 and TRBJ1-1; no clear D. V lost 7 bases to trimming and J lost 0 bases, with 6 bases between them. Germline CDR1 reads SQVTM; CDR2 reads ANQGSEA. The CDR3 runs to 11 residues. CDR3: CSGYMNTEAFF. DNA for the CDR3: TGCAGCGGATACATGAACACTGAAGCTTTCTTT.

The V call is TRBV11-1, the J call TRBJ1-2; no definite D call. This CDR3 region has 14 residues. V was cut by 5 bases and J by 8 bases, with 18 bases left in between. Germline V lookup: CDR1 SGHAT, CDR2 FQDESV (reference sequence). CDR3 protein: CASSETSGSWGYTF. CDR3 in DNA: TGTGCCAGCAGCGAAACGAGCGGTTCGTGGGGCTACACCTTC.

In its sample, this clone was seen once. The chain joins TRBV27 to TRBJ1-5, with a weak D call TRBD1 (5 bases). CDR1 and CDR2 (germline): MNHEY, SMNVEV (reference sequence). The CDR3 runs 15 residues. V dropped 5 bases and J dropped 2 bases, with 13 bases sitting between them. CDR3 amino acids: CASSPGPLRNQPQHF. The CDR3 DNA reads as TGTGCCAGCAGTCCGGGACCTCTGCGCAATCAGCCCCAGCATTTT.

This chain uses TRBV25-1 with TRBJ2-5, with 8 bases fitting TRBD1. V shed 6 bases, J shed 2 bases, and the junction held 17 bases outside the gene matches. The CDR3 consists of 18 residues. The germline CDR1 and CDR2 sequences are MGHDK and SYGVNS. CDR3 amino acids: CASSNLLDRGPKQETQYF. CDR3 nucleotide sequence: TGTGCCAGCAGCAATCTCTTAGACAGGGGCCCGAAACAAGAGACCCAGTACTTC.

V usage is TRBV14 and J usage is TRBJ2-7, with 8 bases that match TRBD2. From germline, CDR1 is SGHDN and CDR2 FVKESK. V dropped 4 bases and J dropped 2; count of bases not matched to a gene: 4. The CDR3 has 14 residues. The CDR3 spells CASSRGGIPYEQYF. Here the CDR3 DNA reads TGTGCCAGCAGCCGCGGGGGGATACCCTACGAGCAGTACTTC.

V usage is TRBV19 and J usage is TRBJ1-1, with unresolved D. With 9 bases removed from V and 5 bases from J, the gap between germline ends came to 19 bases. CDR3 length: 14 residues. Germline assignment: CDR1 LNHDA and CDR2 SQIVND (reference sequence). The CDR3 DNA reads TGTGCCAGCACTTCACCGGGGTCGCGGACTGAAGCTTTCTTT. It codes for CASTSPGSRTEAFF.

The chain recombines TRBV6-5 with TRBJ1-1; no clear D gene. Germline assignment: CDR1 MNHEY and CDR2 SVGAGI. The CDR3 contains 14 residues. Between the trimmed V and J ends, which lost 2 bases and 0 bases, there was a span of 7 bases. The CDR3: CASSYPGLNTEAFF. CDR3 DNA: TGTGCCAGCAGTTACCCCGGGTTGAACACTGAAGCTTTCTTT.

The chain joins TRBV4-2 to TRBJ1-1; no clear D gene. Trimming cost V 1 base and J 6 bases, with 3 bases left between them. The CDR3 sequence is 11 residues long. From germline, CDR1 is LGHNA and CDR2 YNFKEQ. CDR3: CASSQGAEAFF. In DNA, the CDR3 is TGTGCCAGCAGCCAAGGGGCTGAAGCTTTCTTT.

In this sample, this clone turned up a few times. The chain carries TRBV7-2 and TRBJ2-3; D tentatively fits TRBD1 or TRBD2 (5 bases each). The CDR3 has 14 residues. V lost 5 bases and J lost 4, with 13 bases in between. Per germline, CDR1 SGHTA and CDR2 FQGNSA. CDR3 amino acids: CASSPPGTADTQYF. In nucleotides, the CDR3 is TGTGCCAGCAGCCCCCCCGGGACGGCAGATACGCAGTATTTT.

The chain has TRBV6-6 and TRBJ1-1; D is undetermined. Germline V gene lookup returns CDR1 MNHNY and CDR2 SVGAGI (reference sequence). The V gene lost 11 bases and the J gene lost 3 bases, with 16 bases spanning the gap. The CDR3 sequence is 13 residues long. The CDR3 nucleotides read TGTGCCCCCACCCTTGTCGGGGACACTGAAGCTTTCTTT. Translation: CAPTLVGDTEAFF.

The chain has TRBV10-2 and TRBJ2-7, with D possibly matching TRBD2 (6 bases). Trimming stripped 3 bases from V and 2 bases from J, with 20 bases between. The CDR3 is 17 amino acids. Germline-derived CDR1 and CDR2 are WSHSY and SAAADI. In DNA, the CDR3 is TGCGCCAGCAGTGATGTTGGAGTGGGGGGAGTCGCCTACGAGCAGTACTTC. It yields the protein CASSDVGVGGVAYEQYF.

The chain links TRBV19 to TRBJ2-3, with 7 bases identical to TRBD1. This CDR3 is built from 17 residues. Germline V gene lookup returns CDR1 LNHDA and CDR2 SQIVND (reference sequence). After removal of 3 bases from V and 3 bases from J, the junction contained 12 bases not matched to a gene. The CDR3 loop is CASSIDSEQGSTDTQYF. The CDR3 DNA reads TGTGCCAGTAGTATTGACTCGGAACAGGGGAGTACAGATACGCAGTATTTT.

The chain is built from TRBV6-4 and TRBJ2-1, with D possibly called TRBD1 or TRBD2 (6 bases each). The germline V gene encodes CDR1 MRHNA and CDR2 SNTAGT. The CDR3 spans 16 residues. V was cut by 4 bases and J by 6 bases, with 19 bases left in between. The CDR3 is CASSVLPGWGANEQFF. The CDR3 DNA reads as TGTGCCAGCAGTGTTCTTCCGGGCTGGGGGGCCAATGAGCAGTTCTTC.

The chain combines TRBV6-5 with TRBJ2-7; 11 bases agree with TRBD1. Germline V gene lookup returns CDR1 MNHEY and CDR2 SVGAGI. V was clipped by 6 bases and J by 3 bases; unmatched bases: 1. This CDR3 has 13 residues. The CDR3 loop is CASRGTGGYEQYF. The CDR3 region has the DNA TGTGCCAGCAGGGGGACAGGGGGCTACGAGCAGTACTTC.

This chain links TRBV2 with TRBJ2-1; 9 nucleotides agree with TRBD2. The trim removed 3 bases at V and 9 bases at J, leaving 12 bases unmatched. Germline V CDR1 and CDR2: SNHLY, FYNNEI. The CDR3 runs to 16 residues. In DNA, the CDR3 is TGTGCCAGCAGTGACAGTGCGGGAGGGCCGTCTGGTGAGCAGTTCTTC. Its protein product is CASSDSAGGPSGEQFF.

The chain couples TRBV2 to TRBJ2-1; 10 bases agree with TRBD2. V lost 8 bases to trimming and J lost 6 bases; unmatched junction nucleotides: 7. Looked up from germline, CDR1 is SNHLY and CDR2 is FYNNEI. This CDR3 comprises 14 residues. CDR3 region: CASRLAGDVNEQFF. CDR3 DNA sequence: TGTGCCAGCCGACTAGCGGGTGACGTCAATGAGCAGTTCTTC. Drawing the rest from reference TRBV2 and TRBJ2-1, the complete variable domain is EPEVTQTPSHQVTQMGQEVILRCVPISNHLYFYWYRQILGQKVEFLVSFYNNEISEKSEIFDDQFSVERPDGSNFTLKIRSTKLEDSAMYFCASRLAGDVNEQFFGPGTRLTVL.

The CDR3 protein is CASSWNGVPNEKLFF. Here the CDR3 DNA reads TGCGCCAGCAGCTGGAACGGGGTACCTAATGAAAAACTGTTTTTT. This sequence joins TRBV5-1 and TRBJ1-4; D gene uncertain. The V end lost 3 bases, the J end lost 3 bases, and 12 bases lay between the germline ends. Germline lookup yields CDR1 SGHRS and CDR2 YFSETQ. CDR3 length: 15 amino acids.

The chain employs TRBV4-1 and TRBJ2-1; 9 bases are a match to TRBD2. Per the germline V gene, CDR1 is MGHRA and CDR2 is YSYEKL. The CDR3 length is 16 residues. Trimming took 3 bases from V and 8 from J; bases not matched to a gene: 11. The CDR3 region has the DNA TGCGCCAGCAGCCAGCCCTATGGGACTAGCAGGGATGAGCAGTTCTTC. It encodes CASSQPYGTSRDEQFF.

V is TRBV18 and J is TRBJ1-1; D might be TRBD1 (5 bases). V was clipped by 5 bases and J by 4 bases, with 17 bases between them. The CDR3 has 15 amino acids. The germline V gene has CDR1 KGHSH and CDR2 LQKENI. The CDR3 nucleotides read TGTGCCAGCTCATCTAACCCAGGGACGGGCACTGAAGCTTTCTTT. As protein: CASSSNPGTGTEAFF.